This is a list of T cell receptor beta chains from one sample in a study of blood T cell repertoires in COVID-19. Clones were sequenced by immunoSEQ multiplex PCR, and TCRdb holds only the in-frame ones, with some missing. Found here are 52,000 or so clones, around 84% of them singletons; the top ten hold approximately 29%. Specimen: peripheral blood. The receptor source for this set is a human donor in a cohort sampled during active COVID-19. CDR3s include the opening cysteine and the closing phenylalanine or tryptophan. A D gene is named only where the DNA matches it firmly.

TRBV11-3	TRBD1	TRBJ1-5	CASSPHLLAGTESTDQPQHF
TRBV3-1/TRBV3-2	NA	TRBJ2-7	CASTTSYEQYF
TRBV7-2	NA	TRBJ2-5	CASSLRTEETQYF
TRBV30	TRBD1	TRBJ1-6	CAWSVLRTGKGYNSPLHF
TRBV13	TRBD1	TRBJ2-3	CASGPDRGRTSTQYF
TRBV19	TRBD1	TRBJ2-7	CASSRQGSSYEQYF
TRBV2	TRBD1	TRBJ1-2	CASSTGTGGAWYGYTF
TRBV19	TRBD2	TRBJ2-2	CASSMGLAGGLDTGELFF
TRBV10-3	NA	TRBJ1-2	CAITDTNYYGYTF
TRBV25-1	TRBD1	TRBJ2-1	CASSSRDRGADEQFF
TRBV27	TRBD1	TRBJ1-5	CASSRTGSGQVYSNQPQHF
TRBV25-1	NA	TRBJ2-5	CASSATSLQETQYF
TRBV5-1	NA	TRBJ2-3	CASSLAGTDTQYF
TRBV29-1	NA	TRBJ1-1	CSVVPGSHTEAFF
TRBV7-9	TRBD1	TRBJ1-1	CASSPQGAVTEAFF
TRBV10-3	TRBD2	TRBJ2-7	CAISEPGTSGTYEQYF
TRBV1	NA	TRBJ2-3	CTSSQEWTSVTDTQYF
TRBV12-3/TRBV12-4	NA	TRBJ1-2	CAIHSGDYGYTF
TRBV3-1/TRBV3-2	NA	TRBJ1-3	CASSQTTASSGNTIYF
TRBV5-4	TRBD2	TRBJ2-5	CASSPWGGEAQYF
TRBV28	TRBD1	TRBJ2-3	CASSAPGQGTDTQYF
TRBV19	NA	TRBJ1-5	CASSPGTSQPQHF
TRBV5-4	TRBD2	TRBJ2-3	CASSSLSGGAGDTQYF
TRBV7-8	NA	TRBJ1-1	CASSPQFRGNTEAFF
TRBV7-9	TRBD2	TRBJ2-1	CASSPGLAGGVDEQFF
TRBV2	TRBD2	TRBJ2-5	CASRSGLAGIQETQYF
TRBV19	NA	TRBJ2-7	CASTPDGTYEQYF
TRBV2	NA	TRBJ1-3	CASSQGFGNTIYF
TRBV3-1/TRBV3-2	TRBD1	TRBJ1-4	CASSHDRGGKLFF
TRBV3-1/TRBV3-2	TRBD1	TRBJ2-7	CASSRQGTGEQYF
TRBV29-1	TRBD2	TRBJ2-7	CSVGSGIHYEQYF
TRBV9	TRBD2	TRBJ2-1	CASSVVVLAGGPRSYNEQFF
TRBV6-5	NA	TRBJ1-5	CASSYSEVQPQHF
TRBV19	TRBD1	TRBJ2-7	CAKDRDYEQYF
TRBV12-3/TRBV12-4	NA	TRBJ1-3	CASSSRVGNTIYF
TRBV5-1	TRBD1	TRBJ1-6	CASSDKRQGTDSPLHF